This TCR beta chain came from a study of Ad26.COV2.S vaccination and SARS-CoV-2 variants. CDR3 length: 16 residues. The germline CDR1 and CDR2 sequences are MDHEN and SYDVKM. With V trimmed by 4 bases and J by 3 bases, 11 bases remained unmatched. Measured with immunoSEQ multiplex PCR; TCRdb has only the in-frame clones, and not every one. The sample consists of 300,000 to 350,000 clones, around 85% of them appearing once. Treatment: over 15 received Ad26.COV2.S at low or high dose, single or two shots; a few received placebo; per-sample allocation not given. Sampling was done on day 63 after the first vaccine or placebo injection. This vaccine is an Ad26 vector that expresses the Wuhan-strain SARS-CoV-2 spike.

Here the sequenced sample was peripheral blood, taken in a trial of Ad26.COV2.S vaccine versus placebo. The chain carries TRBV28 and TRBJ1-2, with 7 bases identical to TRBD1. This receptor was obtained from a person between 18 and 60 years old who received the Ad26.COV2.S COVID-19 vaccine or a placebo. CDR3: CASSSYSLGQYYGYTF. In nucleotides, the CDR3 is TGTGCCAGCAGTTCGTACTCCTTGGGACAGTACTATGGCTACACCTTC.